One and the same sample provided the 6 T cell receptor beta chains below, sequenced in a study of T cell responses to AZD1222 COVID-19 vaccine. The assay was immunoSEQ multiplex PCR, and TCRdb's table has in-frame clones only and misses some. The data contain over 150,000 clones, 80% to 90% of them seen just once; the ten biggest clones take up about 6.9%. The source was peripheral blood, collected on day 0 of AZD1222 vaccination. Every receptor here comes from an adult in good health.

V usage is TRBV7-6 and J usage is TRBJ2-3, with D perhaps matching TRBD1 (6 bases). The CDR3 consists of 13 residues. The germline V gene encodes CDR1 SGHVS and CDR2 FNYEAQ. The V gene lost 5 bases and the J gene lost 6 bases, with 12 bases spanning the gap. CDR3 loop: CASSLRDMDTQYF. CDR3 in DNA: TGTGCCAGCAGCCTACGGGACATGGATACGCAGTATTTT. The full variable domain, with the rest looked up from reference TRBV7-6 and TRBJ2-3, is GAGVSQSPRYKVTKRGQDVALRCDPISGHVSLYWYRQALGQGPEFLTYFNYEAQQDKSGLPNDRFSAERPEGSISTLTIQRTEQRDSAMYRCASSLRDMDTQYFGPGTRLTVL.

The DNA of the CDR3 is TGTGCCAGCTCACCACGGGCAGGCTTGAACACTGAAGCTTTCTTT. Residues: CASSPRAGLNTEAFF. This sequence joins TRBV18 and TRBJ1-1, with D hard to call. V shed 1 base and J shed 0 bases, with 9 bases lying between them. The CDR3 is 15 residues long. The germline V gene encodes CDR1 KGHSH and CDR2 LQKENI.

The chain employs TRBV30 and TRBJ1-2; D might be TRBD1 (6 bases). The CDR3 runs 14 residues. Germline values: CDR1 GTSNPN, CDR2 SVGIG (reference sequence). The V and J ends lost 7 bases and 4 bases respectively, with 19 bases between them. The DNA of the CDR3 is TGTGCCTACGAGGGGGGGGTGGTATCCTATGGCTACACCTTC. Its translation is CAYEGGVVSYGYTF.

Worth noting for this clone: The junction departs from germline at one end; a sequencing error may be responsible. V and J are TRBV28 and TRBJ2-7, with D possibly TRBD2 on 5 matching bases. CDR3 size: 11 residues. In germline, CDR1 is MDHEN, CDR2 SYDVKM. The DNA for the CDR3 is TGTGCCAGCAGGATAGAGGGCTACTTCTCCTTC. Translating gives CASRIEGYFSF.

The rearrangement links TRBV15 to TRBJ2-2, with D tentatively TRBD1 (6 bases). CDR1 is LNHNV, CDR2 YYDKDF, per germline (reference sequence). The V and J ends lost 4 bases and 5 bases respectively, with 8 bases between them. CDR3 length: 13 amino acids. DNA of the CDR3: TGTGCCACCAGCACTGGGACAACCGGGGAGCTGTTTTTT. Amino acids: CATSTGTTGELFF. Drawing the rest from reference TRBV15 and TRBJ2-2, the complete variable domain is DAMVIQNPRYQVTQFGKPVTLSCSQTLNHNVMYWYQQKSSQAPKLLFHYYDKDFNNEADTPDNFQSRRPNTSFCFLDIRSPGLGDTAMYLCATSTGTTGELFFGEGSRLTVL.

This rearrangement joins TRBV7-8 to TRBJ2-2; 10 bases are a match to TRBD1. J lost 6 bases, V lost 1 base, and 8 bases had no gene match. The CDR3 consists of 17 residues. CDR1 SGHVS and CDR2 FQNEAQ come from the germline V gene. CDR3 region: CASSLVKDRGPPGELFF. As DNA, the CDR3 is TGTGCCAGCAGCTTAGTTAAAGACAGGGGGCCCCCCGGGGAGCTGTTTTTT.